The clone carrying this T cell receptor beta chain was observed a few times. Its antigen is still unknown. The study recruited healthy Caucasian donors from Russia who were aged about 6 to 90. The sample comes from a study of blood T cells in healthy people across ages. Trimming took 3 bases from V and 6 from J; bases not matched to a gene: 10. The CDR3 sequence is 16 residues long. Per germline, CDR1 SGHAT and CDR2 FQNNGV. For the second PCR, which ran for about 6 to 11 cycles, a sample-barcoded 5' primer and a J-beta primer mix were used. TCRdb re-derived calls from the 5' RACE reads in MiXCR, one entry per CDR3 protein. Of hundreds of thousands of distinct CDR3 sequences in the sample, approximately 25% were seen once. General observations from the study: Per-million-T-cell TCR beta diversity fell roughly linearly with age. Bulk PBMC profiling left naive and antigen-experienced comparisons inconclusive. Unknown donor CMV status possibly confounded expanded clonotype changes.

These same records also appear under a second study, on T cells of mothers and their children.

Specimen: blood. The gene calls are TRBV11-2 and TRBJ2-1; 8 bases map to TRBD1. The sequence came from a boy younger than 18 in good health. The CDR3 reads CASSFEGQGGINEQFF. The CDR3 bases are TGTGCCAGCAGCTTCGAAGGACAGGGAGGCATCAATGAGCAGTTCTTC.